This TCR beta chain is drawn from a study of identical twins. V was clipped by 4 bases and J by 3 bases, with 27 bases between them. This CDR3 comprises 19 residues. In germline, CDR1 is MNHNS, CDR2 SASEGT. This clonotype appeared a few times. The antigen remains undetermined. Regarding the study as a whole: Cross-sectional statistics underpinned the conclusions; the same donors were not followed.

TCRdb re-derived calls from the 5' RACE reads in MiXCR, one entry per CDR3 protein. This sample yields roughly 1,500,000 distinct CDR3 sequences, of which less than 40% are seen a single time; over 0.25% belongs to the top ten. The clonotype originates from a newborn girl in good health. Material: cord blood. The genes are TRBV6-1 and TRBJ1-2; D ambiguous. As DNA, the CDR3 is TGTGCCAGCAGTGGGGTGGAGAAGGCGTTTTTTATAGAGGACTATGGCTACACCTTC. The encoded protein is CASSGVEKAFFIEDYGYTF.